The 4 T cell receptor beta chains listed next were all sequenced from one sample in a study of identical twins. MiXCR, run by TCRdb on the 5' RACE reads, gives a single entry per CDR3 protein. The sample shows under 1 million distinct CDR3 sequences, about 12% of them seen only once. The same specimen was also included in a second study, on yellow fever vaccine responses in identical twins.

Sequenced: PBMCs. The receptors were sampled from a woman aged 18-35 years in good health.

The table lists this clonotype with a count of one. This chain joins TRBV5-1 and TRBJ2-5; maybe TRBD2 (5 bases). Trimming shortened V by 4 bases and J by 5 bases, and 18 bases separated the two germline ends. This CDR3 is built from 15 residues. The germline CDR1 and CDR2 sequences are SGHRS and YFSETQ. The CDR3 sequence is CASSPPVGPGETQYF. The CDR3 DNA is TGCGCCAGCAGCCCGCCAGTGGGCCCGGGGGAGACCCAGTACTTC.

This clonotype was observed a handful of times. In DNA, the CDR3 is TGTGCCACCAGCAGGGAGGTTCCTGGGGAGACCCAGTACTTC. Translation gives CATSREVPGETQYF. This chain joins TRBV15 and TRBJ2-5; D is possibly TRBD2 (5 bases). V gave up 3 bases and J gave up 5 bases, with 13 bases separating them. The CDR3 sequence is 14 residues long. Germline V gives CDR1 LNHNV, CDR2 YYDKDF (reference sequence).

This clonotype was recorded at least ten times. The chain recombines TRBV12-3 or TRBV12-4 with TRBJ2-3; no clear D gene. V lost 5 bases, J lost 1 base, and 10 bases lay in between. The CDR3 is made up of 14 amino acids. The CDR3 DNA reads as TGTGCCAGCAGTCCGCCCGTGGGCACAGATACGCAGTATTTT. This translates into CASSPPVGTDTQYF.

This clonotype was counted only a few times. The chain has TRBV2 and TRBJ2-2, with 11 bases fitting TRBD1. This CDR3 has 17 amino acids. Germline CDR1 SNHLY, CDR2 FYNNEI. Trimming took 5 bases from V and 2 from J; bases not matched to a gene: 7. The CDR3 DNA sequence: TGTGCCAGCAGTCTGGGACAGGGGGGAATAAACACCGGGGAGCTGTTTTTT. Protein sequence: CASSLGQGGINTGELFF.